This T cell receptor beta chain was recorded in a study of T cells in Graves' hyperthyroidism and ophthalmopathy. The study's findings and limits: Ophthalmopathy, as predicted by the model, came a median about seven months after the prediction. Ophthalmopathy cases were set apart from stable hyperthyroidism by a 13 V-J model.

Template material for amplifying TCR beta CDR3 regions consisted of RNA transcripts. A set of HTBI primers served as the primers for a first-round RT-PCR of the TCR CDR3. TCRdb passed the multiplex PCR reads through MiXCR, listing each CDR3 protein once. The sample records over 450,000 distinct CDR3 sequences, approximately 17% being singletons. Lactation, pregnancy, other autoimmune disease or uncontrolled infection excluded patients. Diagnoses rested on clinical symptoms, serum thyroxine and TRAb, thyroid ultrasound and orbital computed tomography. This clonotype was counted ten times or more. Its matching antigen is unknown. Trimming removed 1 base at V and 6 bases at J, with 13 bases between. In germline, CDR1 is SGHTA, CDR2 FQGNSA. The CDR3 is 15 residues long.

This receptor was obtained from a woman under 30 with Graves' ophthalmopathy. The source material was blood. The chain couples TRBV7-2 to TRBJ1-5; no clear D. CDR3 region: CASSLVSTGSQPQHF. The CDR3 DNA follows: TGTGCCAGCAGCTTAGTGAGCACGGGCAGTCAGCCCCAGCATTTT.